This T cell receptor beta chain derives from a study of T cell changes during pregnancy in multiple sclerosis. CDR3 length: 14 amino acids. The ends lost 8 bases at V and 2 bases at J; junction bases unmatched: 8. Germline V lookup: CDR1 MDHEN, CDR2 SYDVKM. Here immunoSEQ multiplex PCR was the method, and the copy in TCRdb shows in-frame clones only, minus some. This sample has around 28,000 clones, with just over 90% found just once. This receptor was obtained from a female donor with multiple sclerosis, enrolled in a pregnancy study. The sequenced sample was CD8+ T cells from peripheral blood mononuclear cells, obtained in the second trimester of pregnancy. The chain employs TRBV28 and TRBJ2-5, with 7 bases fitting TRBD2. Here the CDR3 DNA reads TGTGCCAGCGGAGGACTAGTGGGTCAAGAGACCCAGTACTTC. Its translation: CASGGLVGQETQYF.